This TCR beta chain derives from a study of CD8 T cells in Susac syndrome. TCR beta was sequenced from blood CD8+ and CD4+ T cells. After extraction with the RNeasy kit, about 0.5 to 1 ug of the RNA was reverse transcribed using random hexamers. An immunoSEQ multiplex PCR generated amplified TCR beta CDR3 products spanning 54 Vbeta and 13 Jbeta. One entry per CDR3 protein, called by TCRdb with MiXCR from the immunoSEQ multiplex PCR reads. The table lists 120,000 to 150,000 distinct CDR3 sequences, 85% to 95% of them singletons, with approximately 0.11% in the top ten. Trimming cost V 6 bases and J 5 bases, with 13 bases left between them. The CDR3 is 13 residues long.

The chain has TRBV12-3 or TRBV12-4 and TRBJ1-2, with TRBD1 as a possible D gene (5 bases). The sequencing sample was made of CD4+ T cells from PBMCs. This sequence was found in a human donor with multiple sclerosis. The CDR3 sequence is CASSHRRLYGYTF. The DNA for the CDR3 is TGTGCCAGCAGCCACAGGCGCCTATATGGCTACACCTTC.